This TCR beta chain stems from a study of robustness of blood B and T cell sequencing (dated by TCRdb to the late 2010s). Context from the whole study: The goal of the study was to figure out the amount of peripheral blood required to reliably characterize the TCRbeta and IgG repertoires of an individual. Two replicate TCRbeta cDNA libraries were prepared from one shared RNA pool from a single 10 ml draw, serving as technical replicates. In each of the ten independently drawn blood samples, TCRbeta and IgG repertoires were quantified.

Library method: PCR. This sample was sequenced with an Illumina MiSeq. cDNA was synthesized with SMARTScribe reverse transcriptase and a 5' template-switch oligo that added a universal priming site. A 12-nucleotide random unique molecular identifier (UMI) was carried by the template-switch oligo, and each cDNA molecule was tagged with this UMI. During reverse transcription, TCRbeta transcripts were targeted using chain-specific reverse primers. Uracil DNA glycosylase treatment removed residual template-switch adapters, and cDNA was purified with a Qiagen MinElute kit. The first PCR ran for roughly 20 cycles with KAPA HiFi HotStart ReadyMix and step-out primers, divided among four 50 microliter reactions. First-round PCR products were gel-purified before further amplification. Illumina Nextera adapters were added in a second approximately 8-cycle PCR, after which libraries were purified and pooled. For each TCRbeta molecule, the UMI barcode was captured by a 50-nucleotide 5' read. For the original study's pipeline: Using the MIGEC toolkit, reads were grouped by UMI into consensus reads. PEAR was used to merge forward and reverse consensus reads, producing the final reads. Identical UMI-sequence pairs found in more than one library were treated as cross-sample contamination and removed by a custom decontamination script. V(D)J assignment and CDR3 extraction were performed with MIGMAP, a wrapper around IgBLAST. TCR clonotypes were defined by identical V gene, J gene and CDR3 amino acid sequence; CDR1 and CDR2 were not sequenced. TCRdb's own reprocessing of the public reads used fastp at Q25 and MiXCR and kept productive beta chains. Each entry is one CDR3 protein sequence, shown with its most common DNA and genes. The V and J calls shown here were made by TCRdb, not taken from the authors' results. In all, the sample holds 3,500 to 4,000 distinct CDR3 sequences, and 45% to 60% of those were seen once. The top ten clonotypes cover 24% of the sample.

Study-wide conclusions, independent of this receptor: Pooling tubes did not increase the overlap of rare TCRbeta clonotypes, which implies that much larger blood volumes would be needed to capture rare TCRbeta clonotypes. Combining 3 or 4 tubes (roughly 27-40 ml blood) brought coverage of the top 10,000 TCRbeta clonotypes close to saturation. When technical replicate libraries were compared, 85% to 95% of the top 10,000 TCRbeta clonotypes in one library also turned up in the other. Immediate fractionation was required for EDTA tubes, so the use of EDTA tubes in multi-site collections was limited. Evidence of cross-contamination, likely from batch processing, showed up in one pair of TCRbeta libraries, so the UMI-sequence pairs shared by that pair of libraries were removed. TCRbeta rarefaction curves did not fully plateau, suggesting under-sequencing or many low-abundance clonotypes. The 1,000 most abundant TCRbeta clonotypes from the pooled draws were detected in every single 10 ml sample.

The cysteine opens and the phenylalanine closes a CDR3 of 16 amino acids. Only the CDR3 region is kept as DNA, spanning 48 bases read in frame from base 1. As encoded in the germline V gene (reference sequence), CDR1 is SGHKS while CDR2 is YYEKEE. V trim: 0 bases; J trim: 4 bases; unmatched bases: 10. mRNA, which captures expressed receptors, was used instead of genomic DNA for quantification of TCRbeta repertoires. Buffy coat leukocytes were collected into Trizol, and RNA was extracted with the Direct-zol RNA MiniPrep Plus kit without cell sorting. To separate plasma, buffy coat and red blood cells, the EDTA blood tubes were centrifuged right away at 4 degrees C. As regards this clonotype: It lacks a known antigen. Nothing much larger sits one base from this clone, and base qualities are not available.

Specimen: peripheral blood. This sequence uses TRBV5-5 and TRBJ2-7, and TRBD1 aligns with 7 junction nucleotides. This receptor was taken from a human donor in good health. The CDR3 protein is CASSLEGTEGLYEQYF. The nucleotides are TGTGCCAGCAGCTTGGAAGGGACAGAAGGCTTATACGAGCAGTACTTC. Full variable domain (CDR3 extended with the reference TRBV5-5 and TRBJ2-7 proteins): DAGVTQSPTHLIKTRGQQVTLRCSPISGHKSVSWYQQVLGQGPQFIFQYYEKEERGRGNFPDRFSARQFPNYSSELNVNALLLGDSALYLCASSLEGTEGLYEQYFGPGTRLTVT.